The 15 T cell receptor beta chains presented below share a single source sample, sequenced in a study of kidney transplant recipient with SARS-CoV-2 infection. MiXCR, applied by TCRdb to the reads, yields one record per CDR3 protein. This sample has approximately 240,000 distinct CDR3 sequences; 25% to 35% occur once, and the top ten carry roughly 7%. This specimen was a blood sample, taken at baseline and on day 111 from a kidney transplant recipient. The receptor source for this set is a male patient aged 25 to 39 who had COVID-19 and was a kidney transplant recipient. The T cells may partly be graft donor cells.

The table lists this clonotype with many counts. CDR3 nucleotide sequence: TGTGCCAGCAGCCTCCCCCCGGCTAGCGGGGGAGAGACCCAGTACTTC. Translating it yields CASSLPPASGGETQYF. The V call is TRBV7-9, the J call TRBJ2-5, with TRBD2 matching over 10 bases. Germline values: CDR1 SEHNR, CDR2 FQNEAQ (reference sequence). The CDR3 extends over 16 amino acids. Trimming took 5 bases from V and 4 from J; bases not matched to a gene: 10.

This clonotype was recorded a few times. The V call is TRBV20-1, the J call TRBJ2-1; 13 nucleotides align to TRBD2. Trimming cost V 0 bases and J 0 bases; bases outside gene matches: 8. Per the germline V gene, CDR1 is DFQATT and CDR2 is SNEGSKA (reference sequence). The length of the CDR3 is 19 residues. The CDR3: CSARDLLAGGGNSYNEQFF. CDR3 sequence (DNA): TGCAGTGCTAGAGACCTACTAGCGGGAGGGGGGAACTCCTACAATGAGCAGTTCTTC.

This clonotype appeared a single time. One base away lies a much larger clone, so this may be a sequencing read error. V is TRBV28 and J is TRBJ1-6; 7 bases are a match to TRBD1. The CDR3 totals 15 residues. Looked up from germline, CDR1 is MDHEN and CDR2 is SYDVKM. V was pared by 5 bases and J by 7 bases, with 8 bases of the junction left unmatched. The CDR3 DNA reads as TGTGCCAGCAGTGGATCCGGGACAGTAAATTCACCCCTCCACTTT. Translated, it gives CASSGSGTVNSPLHF.

This clonotype was seen ten or more times. The rearrangement uses TRBV8-2 and TRBJ2-6. TRBV8-2 is classified as a pseudogene. The CDR3 contains 17 residues. The CDR3: CGTLIRITQSRANVLTF. CDR3 coding DNA: TGTGGCACGCTTATCAGGATAACACAAAGTCGGGCCAACGTCCTGACTTTC.

This clonotype was detected ten times or more. This sequence joins TRBV29-1 and TRBJ1-2, with 9 bases fitting TRBD1. The V gene end was trimmed by 5 bases and the J gene end by 6 bases; junction bases not matched to a gene: 10. The V gene's germline CDR1 is SQVTM and CDR2 ANQGSEA. The length of the CDR3 is 14 residues. The CDR3 loop reads CSVFPGQGPHGYTF. The CDR3 DNA sequence: TGCAGCGTTTTTCCGGGACAGGGACCTCATGGCTACACCTTC.

This clonotype appeared many times. This chain links TRBV5-6 with TRBJ2-7; TRBD1 is a possible D gene (6 bases). Trimming left V 1 base short and J 0 bases short, with 17 bases between. The CDR3 is 17 amino acids. In germline, CDR1 is SGHDT, CDR2 YYEEEE. In nucleotides, the CDR3 is TGTGCCAGCAGCTTGTCCTATCGGGACAAAAGCTCCTACGAGCAGTACTTC. Its translation is CASSLSYRDKSSYEQYF.

This clonotype was recorded many times. The chain links TRBV27 to TRBJ1-4, with a weak D call TRBD1 (5 bases). This CDR3 is 15 amino acids long. The V gene lost 5 bases and the J gene lost 3 bases, with 13 bases spanning the gap. Germline values: CDR1 MNHEY, CDR2 SMNVEV (reference sequence). The CDR3 region has the DNA TGTGCCAGCAGTAACCAAGGGGAGGCTAATGAAAAACTGTTTTTT. It is translated as CASSNQGEANEKLFF. Variable domain in full (rest from reference TRBV27 and TRBJ1-4): EAQVTQNPRYLITVTGKKLTVTCSQNMNHEYMSWYRQDPGLGLRQIYYSMNVEVTDKGDVPEGYKVSRKEKRNFPLILESPSPNQTSLYFCASSNQGEANEKLFFGSGTQLSVL.

About this clonotype: Being one base from a much bigger clone, this may be a read error. Given the absence of the conserved phenylalanine or tryptophan at the CDR3 end, a read error is likely. The genes are TRBV28 and TRBJ1-2; the D gene is possibly TRBD1 (5 bases). The V and J ends lost 6 bases and 4 bases respectively, with 18 bases between them. Germline assignment: CDR1 MDHEN and CDR2 SYDVKM. This CDR3 has 15 amino acids. The CDR3 protein is CASSAPGRGFYGYTL. The CDR3 DNA is TGTGCCAGCAGCGCTCCGGGACGGGGGTTCTATGGCTACACCCTC.

This clonotype was seen repeatedly, ten times or more. This CDR3 reads CASSHITGGRDTEAFF. The CDR3 nucleotides read TGTGCCAGCAGCCATATCACAGGGGGACGGGACACTGAAGCTTTCTTT. This sequence joins TRBV6-2 or TRBV6-3 and TRBJ1-1; 8 bases line up with TRBD1. Germline-derived CDR1 and CDR2 are MNHEY and SVGEGT. Losses at the gene ends were 6 bases for V and 3 bases for J; bases not matched to a gene: 12. This CDR3 is 16 amino acids long.

Worth noting for this clonotype: A much more abundant neighbour one base away suggests this may be a read error. The CDR3 end shows no conserved phenylalanine or tryptophan, and so a read error is likely. The chain combines TRBV2 with TRBJ1-1, with 8 bases fitting TRBD1. V was clipped by 7 bases and J by 3 bases; unmatched bases: 4. This CDR3 region has 13 residues. Germline CDR1 and CDR2: SNHLY and FYNNEI. This CDR3 is CASKPTGDTEAFL. The DNA of the CDR3 is TGTGCCAGCAAGCCGACAGGGGACACTGAAGCTTTCCTT.

This clonotype was found many times. This sequence joins TRBV7-2 and TRBJ2-7, with D possibly TRBD2 on 6 matching bases. Germline V gene data show CDR1 as SGHTA and CDR2 as FQGNSA. V was clipped by 0 bases and J by 3 bases, with 12 bases between them. The CDR3 has 15 residues. The CDR3 nucleotides read TGTGCCAGCAGCTTAGCGCGCGGGGCGGGCTACGAGCAGTACTTC. Its protein product is CASSLARGAGYEQYF.

This clonotype showed up just a few times. V usage is TRBV5-1 and J usage is TRBJ2-5, with a weak D call TRBD1 (6 bases). This CDR3 is 15 amino acids long. Germline V gene lookup returns CDR1 SGHRS and CDR2 YFSETQ. The V end was cut by 4 bases, the J end by 2 bases, with 15 bases between. The CDR3 loop reads CASSPQGGGQETQYF. The DNA of the CDR3 is TGCGCCAGCAGCCCACAGGGTGGAGGACAAGAGACCCAGTACTTC.

V is TRBV27 and J is TRBJ2-1, with 7 bases identical to TRBD2. V was clipped by 3 bases and J by 7 bases; unmatched bases: 15. CDR1 and CDR2 from the germline V gene are MNHEY and SMNVEV (reference sequence). The length of the CDR3 is 17 residues. The CDR3 region is CASSFVFGGGVWNEQFF. The CDR3 nucleotides are TGTGCCAGCAGTTTTGTTTTTGGGGGGGGGGTTTGGAATGAGCAGTTCTTC.

This clonotype appeared many times. The chain uses TRBV5-1 and TRBJ1-4; D remains unclear. Germline V gene lookup returns CDR1 SGHRS and CDR2 YFSETQ. The CDR3 sequence is 15 residues long. Trimming removed 1 base from V and 0 bases from J, with 7 bases in between. The CDR3: CASSLRVATNEKLFF. Here the CDR3 DNA reads TGCGCCAGCAGCTTGCGCGTTGCAACTAATGAAAAACTGTTTTTT.

This clonotype was recorded at least ten times. The genes are TRBV29-1 and TRBJ2-7; no clear D. Between the trimmed V and J ends, which lost 6 bases and 5 bases, there was a span of 11 bases. This CDR3 comprises 11 residues. CDR1 and CDR2 (germline): SQVTM, ANQGSEA. CDR3 in amino acids: CSVRRSDEQYF. The CDR3, as DNA: TGCAGCGTACGAAGGTCGGACGAGCAGTACTTC.